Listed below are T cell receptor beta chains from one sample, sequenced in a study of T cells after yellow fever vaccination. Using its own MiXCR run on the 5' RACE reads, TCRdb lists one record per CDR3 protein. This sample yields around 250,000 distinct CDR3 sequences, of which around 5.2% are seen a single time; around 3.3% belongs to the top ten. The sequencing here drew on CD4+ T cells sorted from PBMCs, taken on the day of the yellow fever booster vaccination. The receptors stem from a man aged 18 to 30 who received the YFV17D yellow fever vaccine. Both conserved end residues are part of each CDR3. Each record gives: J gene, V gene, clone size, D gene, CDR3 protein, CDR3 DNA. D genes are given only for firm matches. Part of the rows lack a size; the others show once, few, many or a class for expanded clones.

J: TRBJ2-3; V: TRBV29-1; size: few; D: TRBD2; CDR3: CSVEASGLRTDTQYF; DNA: TGCAGCGTTGAGGCTAGCGGGCTACGCACAGATACGCAGTATTTT
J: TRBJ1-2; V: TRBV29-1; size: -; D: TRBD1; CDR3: CSVKNRGSRYGYTF; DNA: TGCAGCGTGAAAAACAGGGGGTCTCGCTATGGCTACACCTTC
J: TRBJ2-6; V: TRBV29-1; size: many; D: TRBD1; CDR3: CSVTGQGAVTGANVLTF; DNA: TGCAGCGTTACCGGACAGGGGGCGGTAACTGGGGCCAACGTCCTGACTTTC
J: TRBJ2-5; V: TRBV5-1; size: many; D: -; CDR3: CASSLGQPGGQYF; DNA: TGCGCCAGCAGCTTGGGACAGCCAGGCGGCCAGTACTTC
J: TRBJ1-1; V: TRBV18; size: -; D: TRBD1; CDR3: CASSPRDRSMNTEAFF; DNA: TGTGCCAGCTCACCCCGGGACAGGAGCATGAACACTGAAGCTTTCTTT
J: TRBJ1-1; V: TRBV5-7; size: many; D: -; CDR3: CASSRRAFF; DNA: TGTGCCAGCAGCCGACGGGCTTTCTTT
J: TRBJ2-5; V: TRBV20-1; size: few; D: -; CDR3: CSARGTNQETQYF; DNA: TGCAGTGCTAGGGGGACAAACCAAGAGACCCAGTACTTC
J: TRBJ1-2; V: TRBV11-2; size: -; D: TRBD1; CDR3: CASSQQDRGRISGYTF; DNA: TGTGCCAGCAGCCAGCAGGACAGGGGGCGCATAAGTGGCTACACCTTC
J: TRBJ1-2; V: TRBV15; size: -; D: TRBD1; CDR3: CATSRDWGQGTNYGYTF; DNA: TGTGCCACCAGCAGAGATTGGGGACAGGGTACTAACTATGGCTACACCTTC
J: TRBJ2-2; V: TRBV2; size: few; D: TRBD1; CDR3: CASYRDRHTGELFF; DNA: TGTGCCAGCTACCGGGACAGACACACCGGGGAGCTGTTTTTT
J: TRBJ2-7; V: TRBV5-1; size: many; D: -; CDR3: CASSLDANSYEQYF; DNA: TGCGCCAGCAGCTTGGACGCCAACTCCTACGAGCAGTACTTC
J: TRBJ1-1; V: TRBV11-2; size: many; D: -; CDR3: CASSPGFGTEAFF; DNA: TGTGCCAGCAGCCCCGGCTTCGGAACTGAAGCTTTCTTT
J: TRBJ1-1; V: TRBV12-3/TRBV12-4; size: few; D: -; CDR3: CASTRRGAAEAFF; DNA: TGTGCCAGCACCCGGAGGGGGGCCGCTGAAGCTTTCTTT
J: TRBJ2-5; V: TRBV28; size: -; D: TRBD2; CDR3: CATAGGRLETQYF; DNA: TGTGCCACCGCGGGGGGCCGGTTAGAGACCCAGTACTTC
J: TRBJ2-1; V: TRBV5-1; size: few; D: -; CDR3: CASSLQGGAAAEQFF; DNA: TGCGCCAGCAGCCTTCAAGGGGGGGCGGCGGCTGAGCAGTTCTTC
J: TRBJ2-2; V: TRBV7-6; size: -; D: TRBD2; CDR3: CASSPRGGVNTGELFF; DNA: TGTGCCAGCAGCCCCCGGGGGGGGGTGAACACCGGGGAGCTGTTTTTT
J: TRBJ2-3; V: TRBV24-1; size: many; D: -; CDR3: CATSVRGGLADTQYF; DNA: TGTGCCACCAGTGTAAGGGGGGGCCTCGCAGATACGCAGTATTTT
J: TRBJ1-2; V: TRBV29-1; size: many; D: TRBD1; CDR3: CSVRTGTNYGYTF; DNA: TGCAGCGTTAGGACAGGGACTAACTATGGCTACACCTTC
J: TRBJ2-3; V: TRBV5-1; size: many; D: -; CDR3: CASSARTDTDTQYF; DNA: TGCGCCAGCAGCGCTCGGACAGATACAGATACGCAGTATTTT
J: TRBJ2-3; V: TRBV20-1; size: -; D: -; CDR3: CSGEAGVTDTQYF; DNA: TGCAGTGGGGAAGCGGGCGTCACAGATACGCAGTATTTT
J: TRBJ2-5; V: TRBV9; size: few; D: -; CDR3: CASSVGLVETQYF; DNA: TGTGCCAGCAGCGTAGGGCTAGTTGAGACCCAGTACTTC
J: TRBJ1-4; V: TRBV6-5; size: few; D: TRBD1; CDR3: CASTDRDQKLFF; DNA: TGTGCCAGCACCGACAGGGACCAAAAACTGTTTTTT
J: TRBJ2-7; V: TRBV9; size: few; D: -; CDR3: CASSVEGHGREQYF; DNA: TGTGCCAGCAGCGTAGAAGGACATGGCCGGGAGCAGTACTTC
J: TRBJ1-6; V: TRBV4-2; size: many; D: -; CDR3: CASSQDSDSPLHF; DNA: TGTGCCAGCAGCCAAGACTCCGATTCACCCCTCCACTTT
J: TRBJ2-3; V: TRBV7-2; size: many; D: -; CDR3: CASSYRADTQYF; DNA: TGTGCCAGCAGCTACAGGGCAGATACGCAGTATTTT
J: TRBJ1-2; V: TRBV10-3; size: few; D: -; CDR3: CAISQEANYGYTF; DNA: TGTGCCATCAGTCAGGAAGCTAACTATGGCTACACCTTC
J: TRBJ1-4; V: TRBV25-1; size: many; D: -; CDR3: CASSVGGATNEKLFF; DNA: TGTGCCAGCAGCGTCGGCGGGGCAACTAATGAAAAACTGTTTTTT
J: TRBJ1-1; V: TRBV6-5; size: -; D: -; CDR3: CASTWSGSTEAFF; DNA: TGTGCCAGCACTTGGTCCGGGTCCACTGAAGCTTTCTTT
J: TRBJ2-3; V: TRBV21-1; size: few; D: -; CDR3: CASSRSNRGDTQYF; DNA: TGTGCCAGCAGCAGATCGAACCGCGGGGATACGCAGTATTTT
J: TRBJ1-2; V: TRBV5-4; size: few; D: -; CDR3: CASTWGAGEANYGYTF; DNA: TGTGCCAGCACCTGGGGAGCAGGGGAGGCTAACTATGGCTACACCTTC
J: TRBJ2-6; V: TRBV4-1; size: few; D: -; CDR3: CASSQVVGREVANVLTF; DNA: TGCGCCAGCAGCCAAGTAGTTGGCAGAGAGGTGGCCAACGTCCTGACTTTC
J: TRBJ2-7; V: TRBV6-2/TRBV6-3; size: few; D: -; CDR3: CASSYSGRLGGEQYF; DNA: TGTGCCAGCAGTTACTCGGGACGCTTGGGAGGCGAGCAGTACTTC
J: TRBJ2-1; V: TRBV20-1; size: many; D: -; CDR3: CSALTGAYNEQFF; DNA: TGCAGTGCTCTGACCGGGGCCTACAATGAGCAGTTCTTC
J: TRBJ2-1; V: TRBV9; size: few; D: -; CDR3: CASSVAAGNEQFF; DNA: TGTGCCAGCAGCGTAGCCGCGGGGAATGAGCAGTTCTTC
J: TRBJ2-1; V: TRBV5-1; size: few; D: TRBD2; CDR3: CASSSPAGLAGGINEQFF; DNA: TGCGCCAGCAGCTCTCCGGCGGGACTAGCGGGGGGTATCAATGAGCAGTTCTTC
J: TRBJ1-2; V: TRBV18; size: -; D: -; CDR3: CASSAGTTKLGDYGYTF; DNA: TGTGCCAGCTCGGCCGGGACAACCAAACTGGGGGACTATGGCTACACCTTC
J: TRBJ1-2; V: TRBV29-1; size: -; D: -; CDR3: CSVDLGYGYTF; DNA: TGCAGCGTTGACCTGGGCTATGGCTACACCTTC
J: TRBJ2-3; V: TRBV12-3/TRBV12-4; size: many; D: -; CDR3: CASSLVANTQYF; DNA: TGTGCCAGCAGTTTAGTGGCGAATACGCAGTATTTT
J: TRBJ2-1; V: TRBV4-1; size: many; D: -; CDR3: CASSRPMQAGEQFF; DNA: TGCGCCAGCAGCCGACCCATGCAGGCCGGTGAGCAGTTCTTC
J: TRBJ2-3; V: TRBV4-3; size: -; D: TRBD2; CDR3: CASSQDLAGVSGDTQYF; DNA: TGCGCCAGCAGCCAAGACCTGGCGGGGGTTTCGGGAGATACGCAGTATTTT
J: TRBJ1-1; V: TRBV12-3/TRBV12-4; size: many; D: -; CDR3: CASSLDTFNTEAFF; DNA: TGTGCCAGCAGTTTGGATACCTTCAACACTGAAGCTTTCTTT
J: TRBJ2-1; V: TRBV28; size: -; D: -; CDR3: CASSLRVGSYNEQFF; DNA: TGTGCCAGCAGTTTGCGGGTGGGCTCCTACAATGAGCAGTTCTTC
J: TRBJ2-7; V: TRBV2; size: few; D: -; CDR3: CASGPAPGREQYF; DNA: TGTGCCAGCGGTCCGGCGCCTGGGCGGGAGCAGTACTTC
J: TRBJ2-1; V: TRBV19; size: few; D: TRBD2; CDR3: CASSSGTSGGPWFF; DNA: TGTGCCAGTAGTTCCGGGACTAGCGGGGGACCTTGGTTCTTC
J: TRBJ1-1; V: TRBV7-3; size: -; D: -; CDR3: CASSPTGRGTEAFF; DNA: TGTGCCAGCAGCCCCACAGGGAGGGGGACTGAAGCTTTCTTT
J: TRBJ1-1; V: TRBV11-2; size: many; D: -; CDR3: CASSGTTPEAFF; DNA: TGTGCCAGCAGCGGGACTACGCCTGAAGCTTTCTTT
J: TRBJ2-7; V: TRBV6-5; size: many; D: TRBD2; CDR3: CASRRTSGRYEQYF; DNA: TGTGCCAGCAGGAGGACTAGCGGGCGTTACGAGCAGTACTTC
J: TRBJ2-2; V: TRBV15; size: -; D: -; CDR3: CATSQAHSGELFF; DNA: TGTGCCACCAGCCAGGCCCATAGCGGGGAGCTGTTTTTT
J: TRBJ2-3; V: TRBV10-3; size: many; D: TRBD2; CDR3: CAISSGAWGTQYF; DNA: TGTGCCATCAGTAGCGGGGCCTGGGGGACGCAGTATTTT
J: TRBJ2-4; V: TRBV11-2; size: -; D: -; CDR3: CASSPLFGRGRTLAKNIQYF; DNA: TGTGCCAGCAGCCCTCTCTTCGGGCGGGGCAGGACACTAGCCAAAAACATTCAGTACTTC
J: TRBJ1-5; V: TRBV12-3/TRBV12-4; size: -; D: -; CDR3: CASSFGVQPQHF; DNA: TGTGCCAGCAGTTTTGGGGTCCAGCCCCAGCATTTT
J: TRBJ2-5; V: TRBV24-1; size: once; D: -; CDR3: CATSDPGSRETQYF; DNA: TGTGCCACCAGTGACCCGGGTAGCCGAGAGACCCAGTACTTC
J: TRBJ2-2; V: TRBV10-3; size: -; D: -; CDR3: CAIGGGANTGELFF; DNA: TGTGCCATCGGTGGGGGCGCGAACACCGGGGAGCTGTTTTTT
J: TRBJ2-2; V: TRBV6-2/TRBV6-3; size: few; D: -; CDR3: CASSYVTGELFF; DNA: TGTGCCAGCAGTTACGTAACCGGGGAGCTGTTTTTT